Listed here are 31 T cell receptor beta chains from one sample, sequenced in a study of identical twins. TCRdb processed the 5' RACE reads anew with MiXCR; each CDR3 protein has one entry. This table has more than 400,000 distinct CDR3 sequences, 13% to 15% appearing once. The same sample was also studied in work on yellow fever vaccine responses in identical twins.

Sequenced sample: CD4+ T cells sorted from blood. Receptor source: a woman between 18 and 29 years old in good health.

This clonotype occurred many times. J is TRBJ2-5 and V is TRBV12-3 or TRBV12-4; the D call may be TRBD1 or TRBD2 (6 bases each). Trimming stripped 3 bases from V and 5 bases from J, with 10 bases between. This CDR3 contains 13 residues. The CDR3 here is CASSFTGRETQYF. The CDR3 coding sequence is TGTGCCAGCAGTTTCACAGGGAGGGAGACCCAGTACTTC.

The chain combines TRBV20-1 with TRBJ2-3, with TRBD1 matching over 9 bases. Germline V gene sequence: CDR1 DFQATT, CDR2 SNEGSKA (reference sequence). The CDR3 is 16 amino acids. The ends lost 5 bases at V and 5 bases at J; junction bases unmatched: 14. DNA of the CDR3: TGCAGTGCTCAAACCCCGGGACAGGGCTTTATAGATACGCAGTATTTT. Translating it yields CSAQTPGQGFIDTQYF.

The chain couples TRBV12-3 or TRBV12-4 to TRBJ2-2; D is ambiguous. Trimming stripped 5 bases from V and 6 bases from J, with 10 bases between. The CDR3 is 13 residues long. CDR3 residues: CASSHQFAGELFF. The CDR3 DNA follows: TGTGCCAGCAGTCACCAGTTCGCCGGGGAGCTGTTTTTT.

This clonotype was seen only a few times. This chain uses TRBV5-1 with TRBJ2-1; D not resolved. This CDR3 region has 16 residues. Germline V gene data show CDR1 as SGHRS and CDR2 as YFSETQ. Deletions cut 2 bases from V and 4 bases from J, with 16 bases between. CDR3 sequence: CASSFVPDIGYNEQFF. In DNA form, the CDR3 reads TGCGCCAGCAGCTTTGTGCCCGACATAGGTTACAATGAGCAGTTCTTC.

This chain links TRBV3-1 with TRBJ2-3; D call uncertain. Germline V CDR1 and CDR2: LGHDT, YNNKEL (reference sequence). Trimming shortened V by 4 bases and J by 6 bases, and 17 bases separated the two germline ends. CDR3 length: 15 residues. In nucleotides, the CDR3 is TGTGCCAGCAGCCTCCGGACCCCCCGGACGGATACGCAGTATTTT. It encodes CASSLRTPRTDTQYF.

The J gene is TRBJ2-7, the V gene TRBV10-3, with TRBD2 matching 10 bases. From germline, CDR1 is ENHRY and CDR2 SYGVKD. CDR3 length equals 13 residues. V shed 6 bases, J shed 3 bases, and the junction held 2 bases outside the gene matches. CDR3 nucleotide sequence: TGTGCCATCAGCCAGCGGGAGGGCTACGAGCAGTACTTC. This translates into CAISQREGYEQYF.

This chain uses TRBV20-1 with TRBJ2-7; 11 nucleotides align to TRBD1. Germline V gene lookup returns CDR1 DFQATT and CDR2 SNEGSKA (reference sequence). This CDR3 comprises 14 residues. The V gene end was trimmed by 4 bases and the J gene end by 3 bases; junction bases not matched to a gene: 5. The CDR3: CSATLGTGGYEQYV. The CDR3 DNA reads TGCAGTGCTACCCTCGGGACAGGGGGCTACGAGCAGTACGTC.

This clonotype was counted only a few times. The rearrangement links TRBV7-9 to TRBJ1-2; D unresolved. This CDR3 region has 15 residues. Looked up from germline, CDR1 is SEHNR and CDR2 is FQNEAQ (reference sequence). V was trimmed by 1 base and J by 1 base, leaving 10 bases between them. The CDR3 loop is CASSLGPTFNYGYTF. CDR3 nucleotide sequence: TGTGCCAGCAGCTTAGGGCCGACCTTTAACTATGGCTACACCTTC.

In this sample, this clonotype turned up a few times. V gene TRBV20-1 combines with J gene TRBJ1-3; 9 nucleotides align to TRBD1. Germline trimming cut 6 bases from V and 0 bases from J; bases unmatched to any gene: 6. The CDR3 sequence is 15 residues long. Germline V gene lookup returns CDR1 DFQATT and CDR2 SNEGSKA (reference sequence). The CDR3 spells CSAPDRGLSGNTIYF. DNA of the CDR3: TGCAGTGCCCCGGACAGGGGACTCTCTGGAAACACCATATATTTT.

This chain joins TRBV4-2 and TRBJ2-7, with D possibly being TRBD2 (6 bases). This CDR3 is 13 amino acids long. V lost 1 base to trimming and J lost 4 bases, with 8 bases between them. Germline CDR1 is LGHNA and CDR2 is YNFKEQ. The CDR3 DNA reads TGTGCCAGCAGCCAAGGGGGGAGGTACGAGCAGTACTTC. This translates into CASSQGGRYEQYF.

This clonotype has more than one count but fewer than ten. The rearrangement links TRBV27 to TRBJ1-4, with D possibly matching TRBD1 (5 bases). V shed 6 bases and J shed 11 bases, with 16 bases lying between them. The germline V gene encodes CDR1 MNHEY and CDR2 SMNVEV (reference sequence). The length of the CDR3 is 13 residues. The CDR3 bases are TGTGCCAGCAGCCCCGCCGGGGGAGGGAAACTGTTTTTT. This sequence encodes CASSPAGGGKLFF.

The genes are TRBV6-5 and TRBJ2-6; D ambiguous. V gave up 0 bases and J gave up 0 bases, with 15 bases separating them. Germline V gene data show CDR1 as MNHEY and CDR2 as SVGAGI. The CDR3 has 19 amino acids. DNA of the CDR3: TGTGCCAGCAGTTACTCCTTTCCACAAAGCCCCTCTGGGGCCAACGTCCTGACTTTC. Translating gives CASSYSFPQSPSGANVLTF.

The V gene is TRBV4-1, the J gene TRBJ2-5; D might be TRBD1 or TRBD2, each matching 5 bases. CDR1 is MGHRA, CDR2 YSYEKL, per germline. The length of the CDR3 is 14 residues. The germline V and J ends were trimmed by 1 base and 9 bases, with 15 bases remaining between them. CDR3 in DNA: TGCGCCAGCAGCCAAGGGTGGGGGAGTTGGTCCCAGTACTTC. Protein: CASSQGWGSWSQYF.

This clonotype was detected a few times. V usage is TRBV7-9 and J usage is TRBJ2-1, with 10 bases identical to TRBD2. The CDR3 consists of 15 residues. V lost 2 bases to trimming and J lost 10 bases; unmatched junction nucleotides: 8. The germline V gene encodes CDR1 SEHNR and CDR2 FQNEAQ (reference sequence). This chain's CDR3 is CASSLSSGSWFEQFF. DNA for the CDR3: TGTGCCAGCAGCTTATCTAGCGGGAGCTGGTTCGAGCAGTTCTTC.

This clonotype came up a few times. This chain uses TRBV4-1 with TRBJ2-1, with D tentatively TRBD1 (7 bases). Per the germline V gene, CDR1 is MGHRA and CDR2 is YSYEKL. The CDR3 covers 13 residues. The germline V and J ends were trimmed by 0 bases and 8 bases, with 8 bases remaining between them. CDR3 sequence reads: CASSQDRGDEQFF. The CDR3 region has the DNA TGCGCCAGCAGCCAAGACAGGGGGGATGAGCAGTTCTTC.

This clonotype came up many times. The J gene is TRBJ2-2, the V gene TRBV12-3 or TRBV12-4; 7 bases are a match to TRBD1. V shed 6 bases, J shed 6 bases, and the junction held 16 bases outside the gene matches. This CDR3 comprises 17 residues. The CDR3 is CASSHRAGGISAGELFF. CDR3 in DNA: TGTGCCAGCAGCCATCGGGCAGGGGGTATATCCGCCGGGGAGCTGTTTTTT.

This clonotype appeared many times. The chain has TRBV12-3 or TRBV12-4 and TRBJ1-2, with D possibly matching TRBD1 (5 bases). The CDR3 is made up of 13 amino acids. V lost 3 bases and J lost 8, with 13 bases in between. The CDR3 coding sequence is TGTGCCAGCAGTTTCGAGGGACGACAAGGCTACACCTTC. This sequence encodes CASSFEGRQGYTF.

CDR3 in DNA: TGCGCCAGCAGCTTGTTAGGGACGGAGACCCAGTACTTC. It yields the protein CASSLLGTETQYF. This chain joins TRBV5-1 and TRBJ2-5; either TRBD1 or TRBD2 may fit D (5 bases each). Germline V gene data show CDR1 as SGHRS and CDR2 as YFSETQ. V lost 1 base, J lost 5 bases, and 9 bases lay in between. CDR3 length: 13 amino acids.

The V and J genes are TRBV18 and TRBJ1-1; D gene ambiguous. The CDR3 runs to 14 residues. Germline lookup yields CDR1 KGHSH and CDR2 LQKENI. The germline V and J ends were trimmed by 1 base and 1 base, with 7 bases remaining between them. The CDR3 loop reads CASSPRQANTEAFF. The DNA of the CDR3 is TGTGCCAGCTCACCACGGCAGGCGAACACTGAAGCTTTCTTT.

The chain combines TRBV12-3 or TRBV12-4 with TRBJ2-5; TRBD1 might be the D (6 bases). The CDR3 is 15 amino acids. V dropped 3 bases and J dropped 4 bases, with 15 bases sitting between them. CDR3 DNA sequence: TGTGCCAGCAGTTTCCTTCAGGGGAGCGGAGAGACCCAGTACTTC. Amino acids: CASSFLQGSGETQYF.

The CDR3 coding sequence is TGTGCCAGCAATAGGGATAAAGCGGGAGTTGGCTCTGGGGCCAACGTCCTGACTTTC. Its translation: CASNRDKAGVGSGANVLTF. This rearrangement joins TRBV6-1 to TRBJ2-6; 8 positions agree with TRBD2. This CDR3 is built from 19 residues. The V gene's germline CDR1 is MNHNS and CDR2 SASEGT. The V and J ends lost 7 bases and 0 bases, in that order; junction bases with no gene match: 14.

This clonotype was recorded a few times. V usage is TRBV28 and J usage is TRBJ2-3; D is possibly TRBD2 (5 bases). This CDR3 is 17 amino acids long. Deletions cut 8 bases from V and 2 bases from J, with 23 bases between. Germline CDR1 and CDR2: MDHEN and SYDVKM. CDR3 in DNA: TGTGCCAGCCGACTGAGCGGTCTCACCCCAAACACAGATACGCAGTATTTT. Residues: CASRLSGLTPNTDTQYF.

The table lists this clonotype with a few counts. The chain joins TRBV15 to TRBJ1-1; D not certain. Trimming left V 0 bases short and J 7 bases short, with 12 bases between. CDR3 length: 14 amino acids. The germline CDR1 and CDR2 sequences are LNHNV and YYDKDF (reference sequence). The DNA for the CDR3 is TGTGCCACCAGCAGAGATGTGTCCTCGGGTGAAGCTTTCTTT. Translated: CATSRDVSSGEAFF.

The gene calls are TRBV12-3 or TRBV12-4 and TRBJ2-5, with D hard to call. Trimming left V 3 bases short and J 4 bases short, with 15 bases between. The CDR3 has 15 amino acids. The CDR3 reads CASSLRIGAVETQYF. CDR3 DNA: TGTGCCAGCAGTTTGAGGATCGGAGCTGTAGAGACCCAGTACTTC.

This clonotype was detected a few times. CDR3 loop: CASSGSEGLAQYF. CDR3 DNA sequence: TGTGCCAGCAGTGGGAGCGAAGGTTTAGCGCAGTATTTT. This chain connects TRBV6-1 to TRBJ2-3; D is unresolved. Per the germline V gene, CDR1 is MNHNS and CDR2 is SASEGT. Between the trimmed V and J ends, which lost 4 bases and 10 bases, there was a span of 15 bases. This CDR3 has 13 amino acids.

This chain links TRBV19 with TRBJ2-1; 12 bases map to TRBD2. Germline V lookup: CDR1 LNHDA, CDR2 SQIVND (reference sequence). V lost 4 bases, J lost 8 bases, and 9 bases stayed unmatched. This CDR3 comprises 16 residues. CDR3 sequence: CASSTATSGRFHEQFF. The CDR3 DNA reads as TGTGCCAGTAGTACGGCTACTAGCGGGAGGTTCCATGAGCAGTTCTTC. Full variable domain (rest looked up from reference TRBV19 and TRBJ2-1): DGGITQSPKYLFRKEGQNVTLSCEQNLNHDAMYWYRQDPGQGLRLIYYSQIVNDFQKGDIAEGYSVSREKKESFPLTVTSAQKNPTAFYLCASSTATSGRFHEQFFGPGTRLTVL.

This clonotype occurred many times. The V and J genes are TRBV5-1 and TRBJ2-4, with D tentatively TRBD2 (5 bases). Germline CDR1 reads SGHRS; CDR2 reads YFSETQ. V was cut by 0 bases and J by 7 bases, with 14 bases left in between. The CDR3 runs 15 residues. CDR3 sequence reads: CASSLAGERGNIQYF. The CDR3 DNA reads as TGCGCCAGCAGCTTGGCCGGAGAGCGAGGGAACATTCAGTACTTC.

This clonotype was picked up a small number of times. This chain uses TRBV2 with TRBJ1-1, with 10 nucleotides matching TRBD1. Germline-derived CDR1 and CDR2 are SNHLY and FYNNEI. With V trimmed by 7 bases and J by 5 bases, 4 bases remained unmatched. The length of the CDR3 is 13 residues. The CDR3, as DNA: TGTGCCAGCACGGGACAGGGGTCGACTGAAGCTTTCTTT. Translated, it gives CASTGQGSTEAFF.

Only a few counts were recorded for this clonotype. The chain joins TRBV6-5 to TRBJ2-2; unclear D gene. The CDR3 spans 14 residues. In germline, CDR1 is MNHEY, CDR2 SVGAGI. V was cut by 2 bases and J by 2 bases, with 6 bases left in between. CDR3 in amino acids: CASSYPQNTGELFF. The CDR3 region has the DNA TGTGCCAGCAGTTACCCGCAAAACACCGGGGAGCTGTTTTTT.

Only a few counts were recorded for this clonotype. V usage is TRBV20-1 and J usage is TRBJ2-5; the D call may be TRBD1 or TRBD2 (6 bases each). V was clipped by 6 bases and J by 0 bases, with 14 bases between them. The CDR3 spans 14 residues. Germline V lookup: CDR1 DFQATT, CDR2 SNEGSKA (reference sequence). The CDR3 loop is CSAGGSRYQETQYF. In nucleotides, the CDR3 is TGCAGTGCAGGGGGGTCCAGGTACCAAGAGACCCAGTACTTC.

The table lists this clonotype with a few counts. This sequence joins TRBV11-3 and TRBJ2-7; D remains ambiguous. V dropped 0 bases and J dropped 13 bases, with 13 bases sitting between them. Germline loops: CDR1 SGHNT, CDR2 YENEEA. This CDR3 is 12 amino acids long. The CDR3 sequence: CASSLDRSSNYF. CDR3 nucleotides: TGTGCCAGCAGCTTAGATCGCAGCAGCAACTACTTC.